A selection of T cell receptor beta chains follows, all from one sample in a study of blood T cells in healthy people across ages. Using its own MiXCR run on the 5' RACE reads, TCRdb lists one record per CDR3 protein. This table holds over 950,000 distinct CDR3 sequences, roughly 51% found once. Material: blood. All receptors come from a woman aged 55-69 years in good health. Both conserved end residues are part of each CDR3. The D gene is left open where the match is weak. Part of the rows lack a size; the others show once, few, many or a class for expanded clones.

TRBV27	-	-	15	TRBJ2-5	CASSERITEDNEQYF	TGTGCCAGCAGCGAAAGAATAACCGAAGACAATGAGCAGTACTTC
TRBV20-1	once	TRBD2	16	TRBJ2-1	CSASPVAGGAYNEQFF	TGCAGTGCTAGTCCAGTAGCGGGAGGTGCATACAATGAGCAGTTCTTC
TRBV7-2	many	TRBD2	15	TRBJ2-7	CASSTGLAYSYEQYF	TGTGCCAGCAGCACGGGACTAGCGTACTCCTACGAGCAGTACTTC
TRBV20-1	-	-	11	TRBJ2-3	CSASLTDTQYF	TGCAGTGCTAGCCTCACAGATACGCAGTATTTT
TRBV12-3/TRBV12-4	-	TRBD2	16	TRBJ2-7	CASSGTSGSGGYEQYF	TGTGCCAGCAGCGGGACTAGCGGGAGTGGGGGGTACGAGCAGTACTTC
TRBV28	-	-	13	TRBJ1-6	CASSLFRNSPLHF	TGTGCCAGCAGTCTATTCAGGAATTCACCCCTCCACTTT
TRBV6-1	few	TRBD2	19	TRBJ2-4	CASSPMGLAGGGAKNIQYF	TGTGCCAGCAGCCCCATGGGGCTAGCGGGAGGGGGAGCCAAAAACATTCAGTACTTC
TRBV4-1	few	-	17	TRBJ2-7	CASSQGFLRGRTYEQYF	TGCGCCAGCAGCCAAGGATTCTTAAGGGGCCGAACCTACGAGCAGTACTTC
TRBV11-2	-	TRBD2	15	TRBJ2-5	CASSGGLAGVGEQYF	TGTGCCAGCAGCGGGGGACTAGCGGGAGTAGGGGAGCAGTACTTC
TRBV5-1	-	-	12	TRBJ1-1	CASSLGSREAFF	TGCGCCAGCAGCTTAGGATCCAGGGAGGCTTTCTTT
TRBV2	-	TRBD2	15	TRBJ2-7	CASKGGGENPYEQYF	TGTGCCAGCAAAGGCGGGGGGGAAAACCCCTACGAGCAGTACTTC
TRBV29-1	-	TRBD2	18	TRBJ2-1	CSVGPGLAGVWLGNEQFF	TGCAGCGTCGGCCCGGGACTAGCGGGAGTATGGCTTGGGAATGAGCAGTTCTTC
TRBV6-2/TRBV6-3	few	TRBD1	14	TRBJ1-5	CASSSGQGVQPQHF	TGTGCCAGCAGTTCTGGACAGGGGGTGCAGCCCCAGCATTTT
TRBV18	-	TRBD1	19	TRBJ1-4	CASSAGRTGGRGTNEKLFF	TGTGCCAGCTCCGCGGGCCGGACAGGGGGCCGAGGTACTAATGAAAAACTGTTTTTT
TRBV9	-	-	12	TRBJ2-3	CASSVEAATQYF	TGTGCCAGCAGCGTAGAAGCGGCTACGCAGTATTTT
TRBV7-2	few	-	14	TRBJ2-3	CASSWQKSTDTQYF	TGTGCCAGCAGCTGGCAAAAGTCCACAGATACGCAGTATTTT
TRBV10-3	-	TRBD2	16	TRBJ2-7	CAISPSWLAGANEQYF	TGTGCCATCAGTCCCTCCTGGCTAGCGGGAGCCAACGAGCAGTACTTC
TRBV7-9	-	-	15	TRBJ2-5	CASSLFQTSQETQYF	TGTGCCAGCAGCTTATTCCAGACTTCTCAAGAGACCCAGTACTTC
TRBV6-2/TRBV6-3	-	-	14	TRBJ2-3	CASSYGQNTDTQYF	TGTGCCAGCAGTTACGGACAGAACACAGATACGCAGTATTTT
TRBV27	few	-	20	TRBJ1-2	CASSLRNPSQLRVRGDGYTF	TGTGCCAGCAGTCTAAGGAATCCTTCACAACTAAGGGTACGCGGCGATGGCTACACCTTC
TRBV27	once	TRBD2	17	TRBJ2-1	CASHPLGLAGSYNEQFF	TGTGCCAGCCACCCCTTAGGGCTAGCGGGCTCCTACAATGAGCAGTTCTTC
TRBV11-2	few	-	13	TRBJ2-3	CASSQLVQTTQYF	TGTGCCAGCAGCCAGCTGGTCCAGACTACGCAGTATTTT
TRBV7-2	few	TRBD1	18	TRBJ2-5	CASSPVSLSQGAMETQYF	TGTGCCAGCAGTCCCGTTTCCCTATCACAGGGGGCAATGGAGACCCAGTACTTC
TRBV20-1	-	TRBD2	15	TRBJ2-7	CSARGLAGVGYEQYF	TGCAGTGCTAGAGGGCTAGCGGGAGTAGGGTACGAGCAGTACTTC
TRBV20-1	-	-	11	TRBJ2-1	CSAREQDEQFF	TGCAGTGCTAGAGAACAGGATGAGCAGTTCTTC
TRBV12-3/TRBV12-4	-	-	14	TRBJ1-4	CASSLSGFNEKRFF	TGTGCCAGCAGTTTGTCGGGATTTAATGAAAAACGGTTTTTT
TRBV20-1	-	TRBD1	14	TRBJ2-7	CSARKAGGGYEQYF	TGCAGTGCCCGGAAGGCAGGGGGTGGGTACGAGCAGTACTTC
TRBV4-2	-	-	15	TRBJ1-4	CASSQGGEFNEKLFF	TGTGCCAGCAGCCAAGGTGGAGAGTTTAATGAAAAACTGTTTTTT
TRBV21-1	-	-	13	TRBJ2-5	CASAKGWQETQYF	TGTGCCAGCGCCAAGGGGTGGCAAGAGACCCAGTACTTC
TRBV7-2	few	-	15	TRBJ1-1	CASSLDGGVGTEAFF	TGTGCCAGCAGCTTAGATGGGGGGGTTGGGACTGAAGCTTTCTTT